One and the same sample provided the 5 T cell receptor beta chains below, sequenced in a study of T cell responses to AZD1222 COVID-19 vaccine. The table came from immunoSEQ multiplex PCR; TCRdb's copy has only in-frame clones and leaves some out. Among roughly 150,000 clones listed, 93% were seen once. The starting material was peripheral blood, obtained on day 0 of AZD1222 vaccination. The receptors derive from an adult in good health.

The chain joins TRBV7-2 to TRBJ2-1; perhaps TRBD2 as D (5 bases). Germline V gene data show CDR1 as SGHTA and CDR2 as FQGNSA. There are 16 residues in the CDR3. Trimming removed 5 bases at V and 8 bases at J, with 22 bases between. As DNA, the CDR3 is TGTGCCAGCAGCGCCCGGATCACGATCCCGAGGGATGAGCAGTTCTTC. This encodes CASSARITIPRDEQFF.

The J gene is TRBJ2-5, the V gene TRBV4-3, with unresolved D. This CDR3 spans 15 amino acids. The ends were cut back, 0 bases at V and 4 bases at J, with 12 bases in the middle. CDR1 and CDR2 from the germline V gene are LGHNA and YSLEER. The CDR3, as DNA: TGCGCCAGCAGCCAAGATCTACAGTCTGGAGAGACCCAGTACTTC. Amino acids: CASSQDLQSGETQYF.

This clone was observed once. The genes are TRBV7-2 and TRBJ2-7, with D uncertain. This CDR3 has 13 amino acids. V lost 5 bases and J lost 6, with 14 bases in between. From germline, CDR1 is SGHTA and CDR2 FQGNSA. The CDR3 sequence is CASSPDPGGEQYF. Here the CDR3 DNA reads TGTGCCAGCAGCCCGGACCCAGGCGGCGAGCAGTACTTC.

This clone has just one count. The genes are TRBV30 and TRBJ1-2; 11 bases map to TRBD1. V trimming: 4 bases; J trimming: 4 bases; junction bases outside the gene matches: 14. The CDR3 is 17 residues long. Germline-derived CDR1 and CDR2 are GTSNPN and SVGIG (reference sequence). The CDR3 spells CAWNPGDRGYRLYGYTF. The CDR3 DNA reads as TGTGCCTGGAACCCCGGGGACAGGGGGTATCGCCTCTATGGCTACACCTTC.

CDR3 loop: CASSQGISTDTQYF. The CDR3 DNA sequence: TGTGCCAGCAGCCAGGGTATTAGCACAGATACGCAGTATTTT. The genes are TRBV3-1 (or the pseudogene TRBV3-2) and TRBJ2-3; unclear D gene. This CDR3 is 14 amino acids long. Trimming took 3 bases from V and 0 from J, leaving 7 bases between them. Germline CDR1 is LGHDT and CDR2 is YNNKEL (reference sequence).